The clone carrying this T cell receptor (beta chain) was counted only a few times. The sample is drawn from a study of T cells in Graves' hyperthyroidism and ophthalmopathy. RNA transcripts gave rise to amplified TCR beta CDR3 regions. HTBI primers were employed in a first-round RT-PCR of the TCR CDR3. One entry per CDR3 protein, called by TCRdb with MiXCR from the multiplex PCR reads. This table has about 300,000 distinct CDR3 sequences, around a fifth appearing once. The germline CDR1 and CDR2 sequences are LGHNT and FRNRAP. This CDR3 spans 14 amino acids. Trimming cost V 3 bases and J 4 bases; bases outside gene matches: 4.

The chain links TRBV12-5 to TRBJ1-2; the match to TRBD1 covers 8 bases. Sequences were obtained from blood. The TCR originated in a man in his forties or fifties with Graves' ophthalmopathy. The CDR3 nucleotides read TGTGCTAGTGGTTTTTCAGGGGGCCGCTATGGCTACACCTTC. Encoded protein: CASGFSGGRYGYTF.